The rows below give T cell receptor beta chains drawn from one sample of a study of cytomegalovirus exposure and HLA in healthy donors. Clones were sequenced by immunoSEQ multiplex PCR, and TCRdb holds only the in-frame ones, with some missing. The top ten clones hold about 5% of a sample with some 87,000 clones, less than 65% of them seen once. The sample comprised PBMCs. The receptors were sampled from a woman aged 25 to 39 in good health and CMV-seropositive. The CDR3 runs from the conserved cysteine through the conserved F or W. A D gene is named only where the DNA matches it firmly. Size is omitted from some rows. Given values are once, few, many or a class for expanded clones.

v_call	j_call	clone_size	d_call	cdr3_nt	cdr3_aa
TRBV7-8	TRBJ1-5	NA	TRBD1	TGTGCCAGCAGCTTAGGGGACAGGGGACCCGGTGGGAATCAGCCCCAGCATTTT	CASSLGDRGPGGNQPQHF
TRBV6-6	TRBJ1-1	few	NA	TGTGCCAGCAGACAGAGGGAGGAAGCTTTCTTT	CASRQREEAFF
TRBV5-4	TRBJ1-1	NA	TRBD1	TGTGCCAGCACCATGGGACAGCCCTCTGAAGCTTTCTTT	CASTMGQPSEAFF
TRBV30	TRBJ1-1	NA	NA	TGTGCCTCGTCCCGGTCCGGCACTGAAGCTTTCTTT	CASSRSGTEAFF
TRBV5-1	TRBJ2-7	once	NA	TGCGCCAGCAGCTTGACGGTTTCCTACGAGCAGTACTTC	CASSLTVSYEQYF
TRBV11-2	TRBJ2-5	NA	NA	TGTGCCAGCAGCCCGGACAGTGGAGTTCTAGAGACCCAGTACTTC	CASSPDSGVLETQYF
TRBV7-2	TRBJ2-7	NA	NA	TGTGCCAGCAGCTTTGGCCTAGCGAGCTCCTACGAGCAGTACTTC	CASSFGLASSYEQYF
TRBV9	TRBJ2-1	NA	TRBD1	TGTGCCAGCAGCGTGAACAGGGGGCAGACCTACAATGAGCAGTTCTTC	CASSVNRGQTYNEQFF
TRBV7-9	TRBJ2-3	NA	NA	TGTGCCAGCAGCTTAGCCGACTACACAGATACGCAGTATTTT	CASSLADYTDTQYF
TRBV5-6	TRBJ2-1	NA	TRBD1	TGTGCCAGCAGCTTGGGGGGACAGGGTTTCCACAATGAGCAGTTCTTC	CASSLGGQGFHNEQFF
TRBV2	TRBJ2-7	NA	NA	TGTGCCAGCAGTATCCAGTACGAGCAGTACTTC	CASSIQYEQYF
TRBV9	TRBJ1-4	NA	TRBD1	TGTGCCAGCAGCGCCACAGGGGATATATGGGAAAAACTGTTTTTT	CASSATGDIWEKLFF